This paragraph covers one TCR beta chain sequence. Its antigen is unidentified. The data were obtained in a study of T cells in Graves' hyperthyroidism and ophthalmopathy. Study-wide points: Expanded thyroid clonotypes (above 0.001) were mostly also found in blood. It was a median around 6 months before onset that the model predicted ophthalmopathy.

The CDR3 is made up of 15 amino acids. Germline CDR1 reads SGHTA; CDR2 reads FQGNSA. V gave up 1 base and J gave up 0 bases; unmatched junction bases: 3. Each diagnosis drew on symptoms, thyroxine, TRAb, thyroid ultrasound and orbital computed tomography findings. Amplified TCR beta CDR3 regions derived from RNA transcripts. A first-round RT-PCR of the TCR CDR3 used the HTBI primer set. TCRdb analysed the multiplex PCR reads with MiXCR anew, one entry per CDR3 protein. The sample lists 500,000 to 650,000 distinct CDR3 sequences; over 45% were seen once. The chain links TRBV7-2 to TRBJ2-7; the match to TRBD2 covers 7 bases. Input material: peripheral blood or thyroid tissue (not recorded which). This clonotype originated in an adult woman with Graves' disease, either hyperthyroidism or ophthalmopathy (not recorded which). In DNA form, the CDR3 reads TGTGCCAGCAGCTTAGGCGGGAGTAGCTCCTACGAGCAGTACTTC. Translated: CASSLGGSSSYEQYF.